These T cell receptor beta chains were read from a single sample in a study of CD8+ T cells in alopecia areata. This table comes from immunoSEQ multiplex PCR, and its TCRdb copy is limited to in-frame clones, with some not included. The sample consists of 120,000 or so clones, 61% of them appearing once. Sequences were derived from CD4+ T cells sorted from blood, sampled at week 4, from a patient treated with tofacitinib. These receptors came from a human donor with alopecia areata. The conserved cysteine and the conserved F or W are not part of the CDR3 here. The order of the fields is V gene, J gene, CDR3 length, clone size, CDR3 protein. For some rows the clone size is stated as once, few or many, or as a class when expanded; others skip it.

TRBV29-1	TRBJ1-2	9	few	SVESNYGYT
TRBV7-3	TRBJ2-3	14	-	ASSTRLAGATDTQY
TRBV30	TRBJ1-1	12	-	AWREVPTNTEAF
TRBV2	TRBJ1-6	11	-	ASSDQQNSPLH
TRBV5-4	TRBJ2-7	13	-	ASSSGNPTGYEQY
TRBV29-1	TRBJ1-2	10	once	SVGGTHYGYT
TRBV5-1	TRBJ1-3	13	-	ASSSGHSSGNTIY
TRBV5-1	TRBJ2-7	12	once	ASSEPDRGSEQY
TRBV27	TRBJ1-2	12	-	ASREGQVGYGYT
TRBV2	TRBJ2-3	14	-	ASSEALGPRWDTQY